Described below is a single TCR beta chain sequence and its context. Recruitment covered hyperthyroidism patients aged 18 to 65 whose new diagnosis was of under 2 months' duration. This sample is part of a study of Graves' ophthalmopathy and Graves' hyperthyroidism. Amplification targeted the TCR beta CDR3 regions, with RNA transcripts as the source material. HTBI primers were employed in first-round RT-PCR, then a second-round multiplex PCR followed. TCRdb redid the calling of the multiplex PCR reads with MiXCR, one entry per CDR3 protein. The sample has 500,000 to 700,000 distinct CDR3 sequences, about 20% seen once. Sequencing was performed on peripheral blood. This clonotype was obtained from a woman aged 18-29 years with stable Graves' hyperthyroidism. Some clones in this sample may be carry-over from other donors' samples.

CDR3 DNA sequence: TGTGCCAGTACGACAGGGGTCGGAAACACCATATATTTT. This gives the protein CASTTGVGNTIYF. The chain joins TRBV6-4 to TRBJ1-3; 8 nucleotides align to TRBD1. The V gene's germline CDR1 is MRHNA and CDR2 SNTAGT. There are 13 residues in the CDR3. With V trimmed by 9 bases and J by 4 bases, 5 bases remained unmatched.